Listed below are T cell receptor beta chains from one sample, sequenced in a study of Tregs in tolerant kidney transplant recipients. The data were produced by immunoSEQ multiplex PCR, yet TCRdb's version contains in-frame clones alone and is incomplete. Among 15,000 to 19,000 clones, roughly 50% were seen once, and the ten largest hold about 3.5%. These receptors have no identified antigens. The source material was CD4+ T cells from blood cultured with allogeneic cells, sampled before the transplant. The source of these receptors is a human patient who received a combined kidney and bone marrow transplant. The CDR3 runs from the conserved cysteine through the conserved F or W. Each record gives: J gene, clone size, D gene, V gene, CDR3 protein. The D gene is left open where the match is weak. Only some rows state a clone size, as once, few, many or a class for expanded clones.

>TRBJ2-3|.|TRBD1|TRBV15
CATSQGDSFPDTQYF
>TRBJ2-2|few|.|TRBV19
CASRAREDTGELFF
>TRBJ2-1|.|.|TRBV19
CASSMGDPGFQQFF
>TRBJ2-1|.|.|TRBV9
CASSVAWTSYNEQFF
>TRBJ2-7|medium-sized|TRBD1|TRBV27
CASSLGDRGYEQYF
>TRBJ1-1|.|.|TRBV30
CAWRGAYSRENTEAFF
>TRBJ1-1|few|TRBD1|TRBV7-8
CASSWDSYTEAFF
>TRBJ1-3|.|.|TRBV6-5
CASSYYAPGSGNTIYF
>TRBJ1-1|.|TRBD1|TRBV11-3
CASSSGGEGTEAFF
>TRBJ2-2|.|TRBD2|TRBV10-3
CAISGELAGTGELFF
>TRBJ2-3|.|.|TRBV27
CASRVILRSDTQYF
>TRBJ1-1|few|.|TRBV7-8
CASSLAGYTEAFF
>TRBJ2-2|.|TRBD1|TRBV30
CAWMADRKNTGELFF
>TRBJ2-2|.|.|TRBV21-1
CASKGLAGGPNTGELFF
>TRBJ2-7|.|.|TRBV4-1
CASSQDRGDWYEQYF
>TRBJ2-3|.|.|TRBV19
CASSIVGAYDTQYF
>TRBJ1-2|few|.|TRBV19
CASTTGYGYTF
>TRBJ1-6|.|.|TRBV20-1
CSASRVPSLHF
>TRBJ2-2|.|.|TRBV7-2
CASSLLGRGLPVAGELFF
>TRBJ1-1|.|TRBD1|TRBV18
CASSTRQGSLEAFF
>TRBJ2-3|.|.|TRBV6-6
CASRDNRGTSLLF
>TRBJ1-6|.|.|TRBV18
CASSLDMLKDSPLHF
>TRBJ1-1|.|.|TRBV6-5
CASSYSDGAGGTAFF
>TRBJ1-4|few|.|TRBV27
CASSPTPFPIATNEKLFF
>TRBJ1-1|few|TRBD1|TRBV5-1
CASSQGTGAEAFF
>TRBJ1-2|.|TRBD1|TRBV15
CATSRDRGLGYTF
>TRBJ1-2|.|TRBD1|TRBV5-1
CASSIGQGDGYTF
>TRBJ2-3|.|TRBD2|TRBV7-2
CASSYRLAGGSDTQYF
>TRBJ2-7|.|TRBD1|TRBV7-6
CASSSDRGYEQYF
>TRBJ1-5|.|.|TRBV7-3
CASSRRGTQHF
>TRBJ1-6|.|.|TRBV5-5
CASSHEGTANSPLHF
>TRBJ2-4|.|.|TRBV4-2
CASSQGFTGAQNIQYF
>TRBJ1-1|.|.|TRBV27
CASSFEVRGRAFF
>TRBJ1-4|.|.|TRBV30
CACNPTVGGRKLFF
>TRBJ1-2|.|.|TRBV6-4
CASRPTGLYDGYTF
>TRBJ1-2|.|.|TRBV18
CASSPRASDYGYTF
>TRBJ1-1|few|.|TRBV6-5
CASSPQRNTEAFF
>TRBJ1-6|.|TRBD1|TRBV28
CASSLGGDRGPNSPLHF
>TRBJ1-5|.|.|TRBV2
CASSRSVPSNQPQHF